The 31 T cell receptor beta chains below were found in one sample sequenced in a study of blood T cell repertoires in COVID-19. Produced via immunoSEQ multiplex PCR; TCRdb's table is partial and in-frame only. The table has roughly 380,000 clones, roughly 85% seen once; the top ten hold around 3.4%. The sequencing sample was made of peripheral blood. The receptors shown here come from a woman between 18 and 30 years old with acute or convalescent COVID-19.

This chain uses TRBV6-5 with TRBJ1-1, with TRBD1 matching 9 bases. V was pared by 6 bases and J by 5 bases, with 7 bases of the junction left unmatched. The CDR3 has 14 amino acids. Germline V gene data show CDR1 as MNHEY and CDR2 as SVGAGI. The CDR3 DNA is TGTGCCAGCAGCTACAGGGGGCGGAGGACTGAAGCTTTCTTT. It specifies CASSYRGRRTEAFF.

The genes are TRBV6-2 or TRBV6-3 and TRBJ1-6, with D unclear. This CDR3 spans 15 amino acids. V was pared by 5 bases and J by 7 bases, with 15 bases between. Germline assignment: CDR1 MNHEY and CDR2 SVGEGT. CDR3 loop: CASSAQWALNSPLHF. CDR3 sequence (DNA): TGTGCCAGCAGTGCTCAGTGGGCCCTAAATTCACCCCTCCACTTT.

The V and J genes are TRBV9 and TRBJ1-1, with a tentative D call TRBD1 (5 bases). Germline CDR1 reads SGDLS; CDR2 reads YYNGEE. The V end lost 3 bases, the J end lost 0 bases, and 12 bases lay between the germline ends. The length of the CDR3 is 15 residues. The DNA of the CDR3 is TGTGCCAGCAGCGCGACTGGGGGGTTGAACACTGAAGCTTTCTTT. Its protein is CASSATGGLNTEAFF. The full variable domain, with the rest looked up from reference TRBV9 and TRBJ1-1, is DSGVTQTPKHLITATGQRVTLRCSPRSGDLSVYWYQQSLDQGLQFLIQYYNGEERAKGNILERFSAQQFPDLHSELNLSSLELGDSALYFCASSATGGLNTEAFFGQGTRLTVV.

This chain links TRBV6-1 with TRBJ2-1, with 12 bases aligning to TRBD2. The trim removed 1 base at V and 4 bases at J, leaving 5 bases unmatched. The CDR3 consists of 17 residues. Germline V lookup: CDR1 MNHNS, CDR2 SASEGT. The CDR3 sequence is CASSEVRLAGVYNEQFF. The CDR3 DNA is TGTGCCAGCAGTGAAGTTAGACTAGCGGGGGTGTACAATGAGCAGTTCTTC.

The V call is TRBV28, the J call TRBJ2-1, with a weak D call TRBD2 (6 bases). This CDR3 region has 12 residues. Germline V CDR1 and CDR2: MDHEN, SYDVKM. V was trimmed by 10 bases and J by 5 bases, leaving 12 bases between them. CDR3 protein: CATLAQNNEQFF. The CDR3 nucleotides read TGTGCCACGCTAGCGCAAAACAATGAGCAGTTCTTC. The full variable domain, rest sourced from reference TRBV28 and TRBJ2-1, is DVKVTQSSRYLVKRTGEKVFLECVQDMDHENMFWYRQDPGLGLRLIYFSYDVKMKEKGDIPEGYSVSREKKERFSLILESASTNQTSMYLCATLAQNNEQFFGPGTRLTVL.

CDR3 amino acids: CASSEQGQGQPQHF. The CDR3 DNA reads as TGTGCCAGCAGTGAACAGGGCCAAGGACAGCCCCAGCATTTT. The chain has TRBV6-1 and TRBJ1-5, with D possibly being TRBD1 (5 bases). This CDR3 spans 14 amino acids. V was shortened by 2 bases and J by 7 bases, with 12 bases between the two germline ends. Germline V gene data show CDR1 as MNHNS and CDR2 as SASEGT.

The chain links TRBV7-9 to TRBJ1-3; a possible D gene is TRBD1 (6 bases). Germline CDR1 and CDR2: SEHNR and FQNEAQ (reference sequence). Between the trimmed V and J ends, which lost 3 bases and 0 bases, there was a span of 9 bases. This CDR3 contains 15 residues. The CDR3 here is CASSFLTGSGNTIYF. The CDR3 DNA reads TGTGCCAGCAGCTTCCTGACAGGCTCTGGAAACACCATATATTTT.

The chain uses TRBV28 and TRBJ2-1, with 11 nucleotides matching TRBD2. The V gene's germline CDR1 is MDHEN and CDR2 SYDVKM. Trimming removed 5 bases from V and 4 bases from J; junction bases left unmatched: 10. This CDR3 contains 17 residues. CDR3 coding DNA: TGTGCCAGCAGTCCTACTAGAGGGACTAGCGGATACAATGAGCAGTTCTTC. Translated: CASSPTRGTSGYNEQFF.

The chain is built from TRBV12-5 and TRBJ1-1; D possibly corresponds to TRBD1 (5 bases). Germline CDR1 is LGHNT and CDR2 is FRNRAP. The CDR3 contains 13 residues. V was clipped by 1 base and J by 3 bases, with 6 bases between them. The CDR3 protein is CASGLGQYTEAFF. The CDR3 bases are TGTGCTAGTGGTTTGGGACAGTACACTGAAGCTTTCTTT.

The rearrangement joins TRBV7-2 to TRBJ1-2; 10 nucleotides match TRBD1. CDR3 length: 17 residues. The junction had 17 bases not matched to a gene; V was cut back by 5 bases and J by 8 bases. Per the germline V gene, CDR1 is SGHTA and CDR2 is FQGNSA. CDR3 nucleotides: TGTGCCAGCAGCCCCCGGGGACGGGGACAGGGGATGGACGGCTACACCTTC. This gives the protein CASSPRGRGQGMDGYTF.

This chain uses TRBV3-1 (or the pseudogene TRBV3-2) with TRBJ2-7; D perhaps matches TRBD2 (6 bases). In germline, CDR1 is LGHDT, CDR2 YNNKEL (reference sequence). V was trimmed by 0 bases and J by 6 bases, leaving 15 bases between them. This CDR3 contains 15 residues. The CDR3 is CASSQDLDGGAEQYF. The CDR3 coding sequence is TGTGCCAGCAGCCAAGATCTGGACGGAGGGGCCGAGCAGTACTTC.

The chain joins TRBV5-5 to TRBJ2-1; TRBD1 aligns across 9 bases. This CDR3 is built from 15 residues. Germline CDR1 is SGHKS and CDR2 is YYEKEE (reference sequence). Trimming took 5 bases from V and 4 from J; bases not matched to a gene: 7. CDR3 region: CASRPDRGSYNEQFF. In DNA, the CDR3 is TGTGCCAGCAGACCCGACAGGGGGAGTTACAATGAGCAGTTCTTC. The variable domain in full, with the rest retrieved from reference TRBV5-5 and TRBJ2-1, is DAGVTQSPTHLIKTRGQQVTLRCSPISGHKSVSWYQQVLGQGPQFIFQYYEKEERGRGNFPDRFSARQFPNYSSELNVNALLLGDSALYLCASRPDRGSYNEQFFGPGTRLTVL.

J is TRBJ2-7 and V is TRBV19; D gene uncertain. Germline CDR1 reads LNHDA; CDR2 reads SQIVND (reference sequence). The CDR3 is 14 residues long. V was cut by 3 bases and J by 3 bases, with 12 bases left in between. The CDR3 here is CASSIRLFVYEQYF. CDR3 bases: TGTGCCAGTAGTATCCGTCTCTTCGTCTACGAGCAGTACTTC.

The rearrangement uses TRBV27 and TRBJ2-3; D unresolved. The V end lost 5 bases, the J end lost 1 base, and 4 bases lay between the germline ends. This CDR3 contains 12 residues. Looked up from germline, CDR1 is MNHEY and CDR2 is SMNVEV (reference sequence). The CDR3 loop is CASSLGTDTQYF. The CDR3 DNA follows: TGTGCCAGCAGTCTAGGCACAGATACGCAGTATTTT.

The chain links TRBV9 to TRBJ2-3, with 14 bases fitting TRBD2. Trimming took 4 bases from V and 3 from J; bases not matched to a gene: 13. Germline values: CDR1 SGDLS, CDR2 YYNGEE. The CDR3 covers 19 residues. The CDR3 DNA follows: TGTGCCAGCAGCTTAACGGGACTAGCGGGAGAAGGGGGAACAGATACGCAGTATTTT. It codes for CASSLTGLAGEGGTDTQYF.

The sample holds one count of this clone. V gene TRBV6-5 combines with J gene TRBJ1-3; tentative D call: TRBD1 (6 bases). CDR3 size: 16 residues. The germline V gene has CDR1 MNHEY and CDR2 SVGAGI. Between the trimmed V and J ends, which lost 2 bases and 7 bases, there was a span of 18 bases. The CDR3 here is CASSYTATTGRNTIYF. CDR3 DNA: TGTGCCAGCAGTTACACCGCAACGACAGGCCGGAACACCATATATTTT.

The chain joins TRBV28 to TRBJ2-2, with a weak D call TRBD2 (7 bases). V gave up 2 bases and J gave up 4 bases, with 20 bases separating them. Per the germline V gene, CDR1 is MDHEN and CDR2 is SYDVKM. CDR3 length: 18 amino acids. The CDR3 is CASSLRSGGGRGTGELFF. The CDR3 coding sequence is TGTGCCAGCAGTTTAAGGTCGGGGGGCGGCAGGGGCACCGGGGAGCTGTTTTTT.

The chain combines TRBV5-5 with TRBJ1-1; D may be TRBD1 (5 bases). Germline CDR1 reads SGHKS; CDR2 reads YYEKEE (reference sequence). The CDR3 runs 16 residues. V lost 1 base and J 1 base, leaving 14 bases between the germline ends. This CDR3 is CASSLPRRGKNTEAFF. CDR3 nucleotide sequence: TGTGCCAGCAGCTTGCCCCGGCGGGGCAAGAACACTGAAGCTTTCTTT.

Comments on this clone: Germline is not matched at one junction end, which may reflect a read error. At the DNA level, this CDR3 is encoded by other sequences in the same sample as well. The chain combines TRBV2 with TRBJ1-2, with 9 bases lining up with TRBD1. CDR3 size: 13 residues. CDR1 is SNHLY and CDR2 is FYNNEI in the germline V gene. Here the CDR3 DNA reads TGTGCTAGCAGTGGGACAGGGTCCTATGGCTACACCTTC. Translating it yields CASSGTGSYGYTF. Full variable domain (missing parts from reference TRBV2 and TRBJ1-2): EPEVTQTPSHQVTQMGQEVILRCVPISNHLYFYWYRQILGQKVEFLVSFYNNEISEKSEIFDDQFSVERPDGSNFTLKIRSTKLEDSAMYFCASSGTGSYGYTFGSGTRLTVV.

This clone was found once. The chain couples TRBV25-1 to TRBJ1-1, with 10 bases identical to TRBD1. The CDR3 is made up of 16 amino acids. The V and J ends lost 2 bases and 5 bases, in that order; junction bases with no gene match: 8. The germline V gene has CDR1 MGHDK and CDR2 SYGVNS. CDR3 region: CASSERGGDRGTEAFF. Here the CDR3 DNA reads TGTGCCAGCAGTGAAAGAGGAGGGGACAGGGGAACTGAAGCTTTCTTT.

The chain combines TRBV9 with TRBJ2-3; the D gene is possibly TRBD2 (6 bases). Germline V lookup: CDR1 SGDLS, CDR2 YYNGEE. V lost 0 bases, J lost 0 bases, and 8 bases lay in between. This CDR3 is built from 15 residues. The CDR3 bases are TGTGCCAGCAGCGTAGTGGAGGGGAGCACAGATACGCAGTATTTT. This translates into CASSVVEGSTDTQYF. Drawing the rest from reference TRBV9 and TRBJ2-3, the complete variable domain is DSGVTQTPKHLITATGQRVTLRCSPRSGDLSVYWYQQSLDQGLQFLIQYYNGEERAKGNILERFSAQQFPDLHSELNLSSLELGDSALYFCASSVVEGSTDTQYFGPGTRLTVL.

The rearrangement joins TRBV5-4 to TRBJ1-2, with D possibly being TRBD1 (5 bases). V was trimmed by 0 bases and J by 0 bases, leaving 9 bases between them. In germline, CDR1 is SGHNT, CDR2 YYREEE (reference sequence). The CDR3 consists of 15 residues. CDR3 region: CASSLAAGTNYGYTF. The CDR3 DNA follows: TGTGCCAGCAGCTTGGCGGCAGGGACTAACTATGGCTACACCTTC.

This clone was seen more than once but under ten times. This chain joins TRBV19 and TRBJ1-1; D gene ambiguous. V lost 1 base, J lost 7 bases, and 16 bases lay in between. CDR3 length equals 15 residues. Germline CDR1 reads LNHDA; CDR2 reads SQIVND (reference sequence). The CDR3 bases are TGTGCCAGTAGTATAGCCCCGGGTTTGAAGTATGAAGCTTTCTTT. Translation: CASSIAPGLKYEAFF.

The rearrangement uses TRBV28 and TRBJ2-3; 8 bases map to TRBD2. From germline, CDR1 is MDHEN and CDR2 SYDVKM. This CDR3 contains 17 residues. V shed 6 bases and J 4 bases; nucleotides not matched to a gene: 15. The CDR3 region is CASSLRQPGLDADTQYF. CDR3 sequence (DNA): TGTGCCAGCAGCTTAAGGCAGCCGGGACTAGACGCAGATACGCAGTATTTT. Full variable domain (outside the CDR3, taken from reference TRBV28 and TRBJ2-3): DVKVTQSSRYLVKRTGEKVFLECVQDMDHENMFWYRQDPGLGLRLIYFSYDVKMKEKGDIPEGYSVSREKKERFSLILESASTNQTSMYLCASSLRQPGLDADTQYFGPGTRLTVL.

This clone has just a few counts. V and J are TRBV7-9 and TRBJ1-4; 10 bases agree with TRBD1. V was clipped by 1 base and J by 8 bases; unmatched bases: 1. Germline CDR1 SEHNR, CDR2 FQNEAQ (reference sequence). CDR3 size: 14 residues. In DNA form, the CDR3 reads TGTGCCAGCAGCTTAGGGACAGGGGGAGAAAAACTGTTTTTT. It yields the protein CASSLGTGGEKLFF.

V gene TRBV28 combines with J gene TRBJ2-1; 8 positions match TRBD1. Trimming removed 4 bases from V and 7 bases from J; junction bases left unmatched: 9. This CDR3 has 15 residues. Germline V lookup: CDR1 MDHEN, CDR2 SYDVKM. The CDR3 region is CASSSPGQGGNEQFF. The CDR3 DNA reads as TGTGCCAGCAGTTCCCCCGGACAGGGTGGTAATGAGCAGTTCTTC.

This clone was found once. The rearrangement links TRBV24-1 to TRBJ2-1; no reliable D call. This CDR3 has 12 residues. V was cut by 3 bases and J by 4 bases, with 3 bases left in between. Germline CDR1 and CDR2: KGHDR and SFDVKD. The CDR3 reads CATSDPYNEQFF. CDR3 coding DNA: TGTGCCACCAGTGATCCTTACAATGAGCAGTTCTTC.

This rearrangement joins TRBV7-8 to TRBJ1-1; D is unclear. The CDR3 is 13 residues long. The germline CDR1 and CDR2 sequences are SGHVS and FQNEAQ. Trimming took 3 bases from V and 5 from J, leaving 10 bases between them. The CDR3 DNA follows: TGTGCCAGCAGCTTCACTCTGAGGACTGAAGCTTTCTTT. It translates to CASSFTLRTEAFF.

The DNA of the CDR3 is TGTGCCAGCAGTGCCGGGGGGGGTTCACCCCTCCACTTT. Translated: CASSAGGGSPLHF. This chain links TRBV27 with TRBJ1-6, with D possibly TRBD1 on 5 matching bases. V was cut by 5 bases and J by 9 bases, with 11 bases left in between. The V gene's germline CDR1 is MNHEY and CDR2 SMNVEV (reference sequence). This CDR3 spans 13 amino acids.

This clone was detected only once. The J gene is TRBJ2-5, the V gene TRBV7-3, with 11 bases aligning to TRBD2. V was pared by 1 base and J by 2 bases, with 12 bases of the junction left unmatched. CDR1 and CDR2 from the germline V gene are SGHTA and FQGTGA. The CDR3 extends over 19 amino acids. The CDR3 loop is CASSLNALTSGTTQETQYF. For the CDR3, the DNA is TGTGCCAGCAGCTTAAATGCTTTGACTAGCGGGACTACGCAAGAGACCCAGTACTTC.

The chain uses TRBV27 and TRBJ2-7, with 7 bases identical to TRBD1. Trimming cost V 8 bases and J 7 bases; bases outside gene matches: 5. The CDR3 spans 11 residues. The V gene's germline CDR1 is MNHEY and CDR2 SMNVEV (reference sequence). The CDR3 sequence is CASGTVLEQYF. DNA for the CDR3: TGTGCCAGCGGGACAGTCTTAGAGCAGTACTTC.